Shown below are 18 T cell receptor beta chains from a single sample sequenced in a study of T cell repertoires in cytomegalovirus infection (dated by TCRdb to about 2019). Data came from an Illumina HiSeq 1500. The public reads were run again by TCRdb, first through fastp at Q25 and then through MiXCR, and only productive beta chains were kept. Every CDR3 protein is listed once, alongside the most common genes and DNA of its rows. This sample is represented by more than 650,000 distinct CDR3 sequences; approximately 34% of them were singletons. In total, the top ten clones hold around 3% of the sample. The source material was PBMCs. These receptors all come from a human donor in good health (CMV status not recorded). Some clones in this sample may be carry-over from other donors' samples.

The CDR3 reads CASSLGLGSPRGEQFF. The CDR3 DNA sequence: TGTGCCAGCAGCTTAGGGCTAGGGTCTCCCAGGGGTGAGCAGTTCTTC. This chain joins TRBV7-2 and TRBJ2-1; possibly TRBD1 for D (6 bases). The germline V and J ends were trimmed by 1 base and 9 bases, with 19 bases remaining between them. The CDR3 covers 16 residues. Germline CDR1 and CDR2: SGHTA and FQGNSA. The complete variable domain, with remaining parts taken from reference TRBV7-2 and TRBJ2-1, reads GAGVSQSPSNKVTEKGKDVELRCDPISGHTALYWYRQSLGQGLEFLIYFQGNSAPDKSGLPSDRFSAERTGGSVSTLTIQRTQQEDSAVYLCASSLGLGSPRGEQFFGPGTRLTVL.

This clonotype came up a few times. The chain joins TRBV7-3 to TRBJ2-3, with TRBD2 identical over 7 bases. J was trimmed by 4 bases and V by 1 base; bases with no gene match: 8. Germline V gene data show CDR1 as SGHTA and CDR2 as FQGTGA. The CDR3 contains 16 residues. CDR3 residues: CASSLRSQRGADTQYF. The CDR3, as DNA: TGTGCCAGCAGCTTAAGATCCCAGCGGGGAGCAGATACGCAGTATTTT.

The genes are TRBV7-3 and TRBJ2-3, with 9 bases fitting TRBD2. Germline V gives CDR1 SGHTA, CDR2 FQGTGA. There are 17 residues in the CDR3. Unmatched junction bases numbered 13, after V lost 4 bases and J lost 5 bases. CDR3 protein: CASSYLGGGAGGDTQYF. The CDR3 region has the DNA TGTGCCAGCAGCTATCTTGGCGGGGGGGCCGGGGGAGATACGCAGTATTTT.

The chain has TRBV18 and TRBJ2-7; TRBD1 matches at 7 bases. The CDR3 has 14 amino acids. Trimming removed 4 bases from V and 6 bases from J; junction bases left unmatched: 9. Germline loops: CDR1 KGHSH, CDR2 LQKENI. CDR3 sequence reads: CASSRPVPGGEQYF. In DNA form, the CDR3 reads TGTGCCAGCTCACGACCAGTTCCAGGGGGCGAGCAGTACTTC.

This clonotype showed up just a few times. J is TRBJ1-6 and V is TRBV14; TRBD1 agrees at 10 bases. This CDR3 region has 15 residues. Germline trimming cut 5 bases from V and 11 bases from J; bases unmatched to any gene: 9. Germline V gives CDR1 SGHDN, CDR2 FVKESK. In DNA form, the CDR3 reads TGTGCCAGCAGCTTACCCGGGACAGGGGAAGCACCCCTCCACTTT. This codes for CASSLPGTGEAPLHF.

This chain connects TRBV7-9 to TRBJ2-1; the match to TRBD1 covers 9 bases. V was pared by 5 bases and J by 3 bases, with 8 bases of the junction left unmatched. The CDR3 is made up of 16 amino acids. Germline V lookup: CDR1 SEHNR, CDR2 FQNEAQ (reference sequence). DNA for the CDR3: TGTGCCAGCAGCCCCACCGGGACAGGGAACTACAATGAGCAGTTCTTC. This sequence encodes CASSPTGTGNYNEQFF.

This clonotype was observed a few times. V and J are TRBV27 and TRBJ2-3, with a weak D call TRBD1 (5 bases). Germline CDR1 MNHEY, CDR2 SMNVEV (reference sequence). This CDR3 spans 14 amino acids. V gave up 3 bases and J gave up 0 bases, with 7 bases separating them. CDR3: CASSLGPSTDTQYF. Here the CDR3 DNA reads TGTGCCAGCAGTTTGGGGCCTAGCACAGATACGCAGTATTTT.

J is TRBJ2-1 and V is TRBV11-2; D possibly corresponds to TRBD1 (6 bases). Germline CDR1 SGHAT, CDR2 FQNNGV. This CDR3 comprises 14 residues. V lost 5 bases and J 9 bases, leaving 17 bases between the germline ends. The chain's CDR3 is CASSPRQVSAEQFF. The CDR3 region has the DNA TGTGCCAGCAGCCCGCGACAGGTCTCGGCTGAGCAGTTCTTC.

The gene calls are TRBV7-9 and TRBJ2-1, with D hard to call. With 5 bases removed from V and 0 bases from J, the gap between germline ends came to 14 bases. The germline V gene encodes CDR1 SEHNR and CDR2 FQNEAQ (reference sequence). The CDR3 has 16 amino acids. The DNA of the CDR3 is TGTGCCAGCAGCCCCCCTTGGGCTGTCTCCTACAATGAGCAGTTCTTC. Its protein product is CASSPPWAVSYNEQFF.

The rearrangement uses TRBV7-9 and TRBJ1-1; D may be TRBD1 (5 bases). Germline V gene lookup returns CDR1 SEHNR and CDR2 FQNEAQ (reference sequence). The CDR3 consists of 15 residues. V was shortened by 4 bases and J by 7 bases, with 19 bases between the two germline ends. The CDR3 sequence is CASSSPRGSGGEAFF. As DNA, the CDR3 is TGTGCCAGCAGCTCCCCCCGGGGGAGTGGTGGTGAAGCTTTCTTT. The full variable domain, rest sourced from reference TRBV7-9 and TRBJ1-1, is DTGVSQNPRHKITKRGQNVTFRCDPISEHNRLYWYRQTLGQGPEFLTYFQNEAQLEKSRLLSDRFSAERPKGSFSTLEIQRTEQGDSAMYLCASSSPRGSGGEAFFGQGTRLTVV.

A single count supports this clonotype. This chain joins TRBV20-1 and TRBJ2-1; D perhaps matches TRBD1 (6 bases). V was pared by 6 bases and J by 6 bases, with 18 bases between. There are 14 residues in the CDR3. Germline assignment: CDR1 DFQATT and CDR2 SNEGSKA (reference sequence). This chain's CDR3 is CSALPGHPTNEQFF. In DNA form, the CDR3 reads TGCAGTGCCCTGCCGGGACACCCCACCAATGAGCAGTTCTTC.

Details on this clonotype: One base away lies a much larger clone, so this may be a sequencing read error. The gene calls are TRBV11-2 and TRBJ1-1; unclear D gene. The germline V gene has CDR1 SGHAT and CDR2 FQNNGV. V gave up 1 base and J gave up 7 bases, with 4 bases separating them. The CDR3 is 11 amino acids. CDR3 residues: CASSLGYEAFF. The DNA of the CDR3 is TGTGCCAGCAGCTTAGGCTATGAAGCTTTCTTT.

This clonotype was detected only a few times. The chain carries TRBV7-2 and TRBJ1-4, with D possibly matching TRBD1 (5 bases). Trimming stripped 2 bases from V and 8 bases from J, with 15 bases between. The CDR3 totals 15 residues. Germline V CDR1 and CDR2: SGHTA, FQGNSA. CDR3 in DNA: TGTGCCAGCAGCTTATTGGGGCAGGGCCTCGAAAAACTGTTTTTT. Protein: CASSLLGQGLEKLFF.

This clonotype was recorded a few times. This chain uses TRBV7-9 with TRBJ2-5; no definite D call. The CDR3 loop spans 13 amino acids. Trimming shortened V by 6 bases and J by 4 bases, and 12 bases separated the two germline ends. Germline assignment: CDR1 SEHNR and CDR2 FQNEAQ (reference sequence). The CDR3 protein is CASSRKELETQYF. The DNA for the CDR3 is TGTGCCAGCAGTAGGAAGGAGTTAGAGACCCAGTACTTC.

Notes on this clonotype: This CDR3 fails to terminate in the conserved phenylalanine or tryptophan, so it likely reflects a read error. The V gene is TRBV20-1, the J gene TRBJ2-1; 7 bases are a match to TRBD2. CDR3 length equals 15 residues. V shed 2 bases and J 3 bases; nucleotides not matched to a gene: 7. The germline V gene encodes CDR1 DFQATT and CDR2 SNEGSKA (reference sequence). CDR3 DNA sequence: TGCAGTGCTAGATCTGAGCGGGATAGCTACAATGAGCAGTTCTTA. It is translated as CSARSERDSYNEQFL.

The chain carries TRBV7-9 and TRBJ1-1; maybe TRBD1 (5 bases). V dropped 0 bases and J dropped 5 bases, with 16 bases sitting between them. Germline CDR1 is SEHNR and CDR2 is FQNEAQ (reference sequence). This CDR3 has 16 amino acids. The CDR3 reads CASSLAGRARRTEAFF. The CDR3 nucleotides read TGTGCCAGCAGCTTAGCGGGGCGGGCCCGCAGGACTGAAGCTTTCTTT.

V usage is TRBV7-8 and J usage is TRBJ1-5; no clear D. V was trimmed by 7 bases and J by 5 bases, leaving 12 bases between them. Germline CDR1 SGHVS, CDR2 FQNEAQ. The CDR3 is made up of 13 amino acids. This chain's CDR3 is CASNVRRDQPQHF. CDR3 bases: TGTGCCAGCAACGTAAGACGAGATCAGCCCCAGCATTTT.

This clonotype was found many times. This chain connects TRBV7-4 to TRBJ2-3, with a tentative D call TRBD1 (5 bases). The V gene's germline CDR1 is SGHVT and CDR2 SQSDAQ. The CDR3 consists of 14 residues. V lost 4 bases and J lost 5, with 13 bases in between. The CDR3 sequence: CASSSSGLRDTQYF. As DNA, the CDR3 is TGTGCCAGCAGCTCATCAGGGCTACGAGATACGCAGTATTTT.